This section outlines one TCR beta chain sequence together with its context. What it recognizes is unknown. V was cut by 2 bases and J by 2 bases, with 17 bases left in between. This CDR3 spans 17 amino acids. Germline V gene sequence: CDR1 SGHTS, CDR2 YDEGEE. The sample is drawn from a study of cytomegalovirus exposure and HLA in healthy donors. Generated by immunoSEQ multiplex PCR, the TCRdb table keeps only in-frame clones and is missing some. This table holds 170,000 or so clones, 85% found once. Regarding the study as a whole: The study labeled fewer than 200 TCR beta chains cytomegalovirus-associated.

The origin of this receptor is a man between 18 and 35 years old in good health and CMV-seropositive. The chain joins TRBV5-8 to TRBJ1-5; D gene uncertain. Sequenced sample: PBMCs. The CDR3 DNA sequence: TGTGCCAGCAGCTTCCGCACCGATAGCTCAGGCAATCAGCCCCAGCATTTT. This codes for CASSFRTDSSGNQPQHF.